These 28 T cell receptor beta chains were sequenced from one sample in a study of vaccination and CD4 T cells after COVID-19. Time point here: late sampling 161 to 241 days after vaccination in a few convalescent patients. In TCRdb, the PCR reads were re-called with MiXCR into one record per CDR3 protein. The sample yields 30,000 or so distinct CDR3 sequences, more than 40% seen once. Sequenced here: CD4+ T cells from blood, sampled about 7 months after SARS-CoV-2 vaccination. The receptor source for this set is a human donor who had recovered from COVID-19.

CDR3 in amino acids: CASSSTGQRIYEQYF. The CDR3 nucleotides are TGTGCCAGCAGTTCCACGGGACAGAGAATCTACGAGCAGTACTTC. The V call is TRBV12-3 or TRBV12-4, the J call TRBJ2-7, with TRBD1 identical over 7 bases. CDR3 length equals 15 residues. V shed 4 bases and J 3 bases; nucleotides not matched to a gene: 9.

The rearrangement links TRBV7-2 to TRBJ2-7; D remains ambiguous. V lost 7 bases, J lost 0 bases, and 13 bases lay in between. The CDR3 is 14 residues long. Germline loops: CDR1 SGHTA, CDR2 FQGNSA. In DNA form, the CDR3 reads TGTGCCAGCACCACCGACATACGCTCCTACGAGCAGTACTTC. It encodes CASTTDIRSYEQYF.

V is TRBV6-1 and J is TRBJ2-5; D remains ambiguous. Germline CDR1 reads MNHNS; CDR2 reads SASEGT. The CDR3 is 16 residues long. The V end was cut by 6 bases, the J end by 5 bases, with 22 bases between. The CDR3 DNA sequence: TGTGCCAGCAGCGGAGAGATAATATTCTTAGGGGAGACCCAGTACTTC. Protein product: CASSGEIIFLGETQYF.

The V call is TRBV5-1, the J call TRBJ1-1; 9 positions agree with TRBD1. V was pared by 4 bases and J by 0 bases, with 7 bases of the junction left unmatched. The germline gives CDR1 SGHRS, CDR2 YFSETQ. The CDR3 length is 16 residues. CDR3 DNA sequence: TGCGCCAGCAGCCCGGGACAGGGTCTCGTGAACACTGAAGCTTTCTTT. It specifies CASSPGQGLVNTEAFF.

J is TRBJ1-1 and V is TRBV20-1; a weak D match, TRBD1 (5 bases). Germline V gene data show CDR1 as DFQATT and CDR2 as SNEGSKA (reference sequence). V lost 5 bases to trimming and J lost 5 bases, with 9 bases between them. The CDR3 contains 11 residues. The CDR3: CSALRQTEAFF. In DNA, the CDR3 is TGCAGTGCTCTCCGACAGACTGAAGCTTTCTTT.

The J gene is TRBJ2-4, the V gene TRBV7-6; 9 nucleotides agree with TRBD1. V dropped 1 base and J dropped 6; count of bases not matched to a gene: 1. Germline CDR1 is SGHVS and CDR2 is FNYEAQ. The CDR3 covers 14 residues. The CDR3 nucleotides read TGTGCCAGCAGCTTAGGGACAGGGGTAAACATTCAGTACTTC. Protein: CASSLGTGVNIQYF.

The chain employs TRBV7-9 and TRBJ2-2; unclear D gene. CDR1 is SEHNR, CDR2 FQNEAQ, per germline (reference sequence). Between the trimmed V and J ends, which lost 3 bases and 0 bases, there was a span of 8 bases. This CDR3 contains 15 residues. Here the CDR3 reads CASSFFAANTGELFF. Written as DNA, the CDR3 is TGTGCCAGCAGCTTTTTCGCCGCGAACACCGGGGAGCTGTTTTTT.

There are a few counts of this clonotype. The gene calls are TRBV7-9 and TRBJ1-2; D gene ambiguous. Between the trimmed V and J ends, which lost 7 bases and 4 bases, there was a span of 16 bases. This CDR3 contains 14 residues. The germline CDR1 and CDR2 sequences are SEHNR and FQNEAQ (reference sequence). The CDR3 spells CASTHVDRSYGYTF. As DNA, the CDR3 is TGTGCCAGCACGCACGTGGACCGTTCCTATGGCTACACCTTC.

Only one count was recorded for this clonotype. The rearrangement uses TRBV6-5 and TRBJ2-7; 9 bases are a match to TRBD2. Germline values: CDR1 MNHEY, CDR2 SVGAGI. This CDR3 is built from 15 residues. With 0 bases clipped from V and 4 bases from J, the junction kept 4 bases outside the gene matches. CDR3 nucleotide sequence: TGTGCCAGCAGTTACTCGGCTAGCGGGGTGTACGAGCAGTACTTC. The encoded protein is CASSYSASGVYEQYF.

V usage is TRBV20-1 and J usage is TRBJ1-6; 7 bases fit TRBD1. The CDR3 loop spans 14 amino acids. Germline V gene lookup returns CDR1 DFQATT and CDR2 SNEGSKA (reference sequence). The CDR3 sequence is CNAENTGDNSPLHF. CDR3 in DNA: TGCAATGCCGAAAATACAGGGGATAATTCACCCCTCCACTTT.

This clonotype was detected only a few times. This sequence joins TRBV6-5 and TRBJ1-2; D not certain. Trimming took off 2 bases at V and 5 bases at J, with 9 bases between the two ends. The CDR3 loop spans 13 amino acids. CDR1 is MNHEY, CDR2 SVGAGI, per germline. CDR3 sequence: CASSYSREYGYTF. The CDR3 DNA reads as TGTGCCAGCAGTTACAGCCGGGAATATGGCTACACCTTC.

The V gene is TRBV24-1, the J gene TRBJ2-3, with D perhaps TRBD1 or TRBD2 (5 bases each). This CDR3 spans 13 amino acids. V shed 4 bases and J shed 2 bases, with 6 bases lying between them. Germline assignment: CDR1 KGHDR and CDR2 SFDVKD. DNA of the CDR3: TGTGCCACCAGTGACGGGGCCACAGATACGCAGTATTTT. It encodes CATSDGATDTQYF.

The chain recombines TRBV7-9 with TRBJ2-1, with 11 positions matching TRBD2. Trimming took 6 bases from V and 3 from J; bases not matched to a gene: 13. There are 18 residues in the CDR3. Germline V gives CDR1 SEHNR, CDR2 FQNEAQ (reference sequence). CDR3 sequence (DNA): TGTGCCAGCAGGCAATTAATCGGGCTAGCGGGAGGCTACAATGAGCAGTTCTTC. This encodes CASRQLIGLAGGYNEQFF.

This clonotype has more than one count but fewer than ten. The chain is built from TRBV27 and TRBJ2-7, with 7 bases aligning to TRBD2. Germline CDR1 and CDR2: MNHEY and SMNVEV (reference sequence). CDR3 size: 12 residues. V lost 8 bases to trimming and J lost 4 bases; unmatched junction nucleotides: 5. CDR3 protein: CASGEGQYEQYF. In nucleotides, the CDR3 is TGTGCCAGCGGGGAGGGCCAGTACGAGCAGTACTTC.

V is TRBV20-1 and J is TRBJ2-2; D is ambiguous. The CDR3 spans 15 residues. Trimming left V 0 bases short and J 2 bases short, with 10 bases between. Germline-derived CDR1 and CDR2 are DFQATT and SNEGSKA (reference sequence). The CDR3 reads CSARDSWGNTGELFF. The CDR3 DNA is TGCAGTGCTAGAGATAGTTGGGGTAACACCGGGGAGCTGTTTTTT.

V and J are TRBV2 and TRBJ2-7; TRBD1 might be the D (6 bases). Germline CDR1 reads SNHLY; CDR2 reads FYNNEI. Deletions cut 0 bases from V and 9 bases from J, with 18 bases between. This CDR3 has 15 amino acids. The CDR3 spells CASSEARGGSSRQYF. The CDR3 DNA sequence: TGTGCCAGCAGTGAAGCGCGTGGGGGCAGCTCCAGGCAGTACTTC.

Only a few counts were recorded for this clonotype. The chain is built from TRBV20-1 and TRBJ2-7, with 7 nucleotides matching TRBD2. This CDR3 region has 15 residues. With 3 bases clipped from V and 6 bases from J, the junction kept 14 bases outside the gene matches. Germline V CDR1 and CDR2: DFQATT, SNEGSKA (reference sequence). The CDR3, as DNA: TGCAGTGCTAGTTTGGCGGGAGTAGGAAGGGTCGAGCAGTACTTC. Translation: CSASLAGVGRVEQYF.

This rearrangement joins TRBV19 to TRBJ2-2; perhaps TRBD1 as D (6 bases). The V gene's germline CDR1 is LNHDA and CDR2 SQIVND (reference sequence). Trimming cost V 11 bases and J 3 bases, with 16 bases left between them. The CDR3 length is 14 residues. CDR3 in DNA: TGTGCCCCATGGGGGCAGATTTACACCGGGGAGCTGTTTTTT. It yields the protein CAPWGQIYTGELFF.

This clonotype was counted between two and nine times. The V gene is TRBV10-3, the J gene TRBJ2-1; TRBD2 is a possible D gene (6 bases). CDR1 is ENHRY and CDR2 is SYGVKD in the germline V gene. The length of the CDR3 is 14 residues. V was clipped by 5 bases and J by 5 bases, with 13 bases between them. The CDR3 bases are TGTGCCATCAGTACCGGGGGAGGAAACAATGAGCAGTTCTTC. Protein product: CAISTGGGNNEQFF.

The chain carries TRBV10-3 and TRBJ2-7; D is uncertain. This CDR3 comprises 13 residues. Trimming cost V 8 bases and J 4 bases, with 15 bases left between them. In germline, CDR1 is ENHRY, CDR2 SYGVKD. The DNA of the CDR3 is TGTGCCATCGCTGGGATCGAAAAGTACGAGCAGTACTTC. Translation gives CAIAGIEKYEQYF.

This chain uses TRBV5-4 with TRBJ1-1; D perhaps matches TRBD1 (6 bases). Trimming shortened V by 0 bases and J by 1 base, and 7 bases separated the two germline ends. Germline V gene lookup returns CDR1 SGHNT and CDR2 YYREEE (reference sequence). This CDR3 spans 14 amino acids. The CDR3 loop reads CASSLGRGNTEAFF. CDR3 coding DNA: TGTGCCAGCAGCTTGGGCAGGGGGAACACTGAAGCTTTCTTT.

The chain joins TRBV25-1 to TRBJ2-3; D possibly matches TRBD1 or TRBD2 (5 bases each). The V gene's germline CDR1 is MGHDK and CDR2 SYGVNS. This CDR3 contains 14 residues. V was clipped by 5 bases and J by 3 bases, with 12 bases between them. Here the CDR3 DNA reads TGTGCCAGCAGTTCGGGGCAGGGAACAGATACGCAGTATTTT. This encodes CASSSGQGTDTQYF.

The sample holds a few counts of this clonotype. CDR3 sequence reads: CASSFSGGVGQPQHF. In DNA, the CDR3 is TGTGCCAGCAGCTTTTCGGGGGGTGTCGGTCAGCCCCAGCATTTT. The rearrangement joins TRBV7-9 to TRBJ1-5; D possibly corresponds to TRBD1 (5 bases). Trimming took 3 bases from V and 6 from J, leaving 15 bases between them. In germline, CDR1 is SEHNR, CDR2 FQNEAQ (reference sequence). This CDR3 has 15 residues.

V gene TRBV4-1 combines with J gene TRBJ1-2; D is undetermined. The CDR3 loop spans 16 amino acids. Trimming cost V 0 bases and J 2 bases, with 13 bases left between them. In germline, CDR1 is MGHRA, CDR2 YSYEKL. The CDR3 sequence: CASSQERAVGNYGYTF. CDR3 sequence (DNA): TGCGCCAGCAGCCAAGAAAGGGCAGTGGGGAACTATGGCTACACCTTC.

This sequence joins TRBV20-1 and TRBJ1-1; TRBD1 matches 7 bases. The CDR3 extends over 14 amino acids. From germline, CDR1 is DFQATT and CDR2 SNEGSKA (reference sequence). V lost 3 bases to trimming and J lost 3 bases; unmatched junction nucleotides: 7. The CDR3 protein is CSARRQGLDTEAFF. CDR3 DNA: TGCAGTGCTAGGAGACAGGGATTGGACACTGAAGCTTTCTTT.

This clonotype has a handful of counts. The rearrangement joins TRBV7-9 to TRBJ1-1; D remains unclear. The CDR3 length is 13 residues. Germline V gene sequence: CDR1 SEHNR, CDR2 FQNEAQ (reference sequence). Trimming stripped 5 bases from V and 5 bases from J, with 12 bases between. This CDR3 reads CASSPSAVTEAFF. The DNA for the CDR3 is TGTGCCAGCAGCCCCAGTGCCGTGACTGAAGCTTTCTTT.

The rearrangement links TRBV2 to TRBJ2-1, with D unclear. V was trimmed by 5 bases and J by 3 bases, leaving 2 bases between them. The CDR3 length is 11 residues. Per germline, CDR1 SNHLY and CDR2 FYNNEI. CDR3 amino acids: CASSYYNEQFF. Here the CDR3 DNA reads TGTGCCAGCAGTTACTACAATGAGCAGTTCTTC.

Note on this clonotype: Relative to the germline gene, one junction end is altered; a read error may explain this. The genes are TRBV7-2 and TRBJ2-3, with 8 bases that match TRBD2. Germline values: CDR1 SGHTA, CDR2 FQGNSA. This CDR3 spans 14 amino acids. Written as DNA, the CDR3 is TGTGTCAGCAGCTTACTGCTAGCGGGAGATACGCAGTATTTT. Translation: CVSSLLLAGDTQYF.